One sample yielded the 8 T cell receptor beta chains listed below, sequenced in a study of shared T cell receptors in the human thymus. Clones were sequenced by immunoSEQ multiplex PCR, and TCRdb holds only the in-frame ones, with some missing. In the table there are more than 550,000 clones, around 87% of which are singletons. These data are also associated with another study on human thymus T cells.

The specimen sequenced was thymocytes. Receptors were obtained from a boy under two years old with a congenital heart defect.

This chain joins TRBV5-6 and TRBJ1-1; no firm D call. The CDR3 has 14 amino acids. V was cut by 4 bases and J by 2 bases, with 12 bases left in between. Germline CDR1 is SGHDT and CDR2 is YYEEEE. CDR3 coding DNA: TGTGCCAGCAGCCCATCCGCCAGAAACACTGAAGCTTTCTTT. This sequence encodes CASSPSARNTEAFF.

V and J are TRBV25-1 and TRBJ2-2, with 13 nucleotides matching TRBD2. The germline gives CDR1 MGHDK, CDR2 SYGVNS. This CDR3 comprises 18 residues. The V and J ends lost 5 bases and 6 bases, in that order; junction bases with no gene match: 12. The CDR3 spells CASSKLAGGPGYAGELFF. CDR3 nucleotides: TGTGCCAGCAGTAAACTAGCGGGAGGGCCGGGATACGCCGGGGAGCTGTTTTTT.

The chain carries TRBV7-9 and TRBJ2-5; 10 nucleotides align to TRBD2. Germline assignment: CDR1 SEHNR and CDR2 FQNEAQ (reference sequence). J gave up 1 base and V 5 bases, and 16 bases lay outside the gene matches. The CDR3 extends over 19 amino acids. CDR3 nucleotides: TGTGCCAGCAGCCACGGCGGCCTAGCGGGAGCGAAAACCCAAGAGACCCAGTACTTC. Its translation: CASSHGGLAGAKTQETQYF.

This clone was observed once. V is TRBV6-1 and J is TRBJ2-7; no clear D gene. This CDR3 has 14 residues. Trimming took 4 bases from V and 0 from J, leaving 10 bases between them. CDR1 is MNHNS and CDR2 is SASEGT in the germline V gene. The CDR3 region is CASSAFLSSYEQYF. The DNA of the CDR3 is TGTGCCAGCAGTGCATTTCTGAGCTCCTACGAGCAGTACTTC.

V and J are TRBV5-5 and TRBJ1-6; D not resolved. Germline CDR1 and CDR2: SGHKS and YYEKEE (reference sequence). Trimming shortened V by 4 bases and J by 10 bases, and 15 bases separated the two germline ends. CDR3 size: 14 residues. CDR3 loop: CASSPRIERSPLHF. The CDR3, as DNA: TGTGCCAGCAGCCCTCGAATTGAGCGGTCACCCCTCCACTTT.

This clone was observed once. J is TRBJ1-2 and V is TRBV18; D is ambiguous. Per the germline V gene, CDR1 is KGHSH and CDR2 is LQKENI. The V gene lost 1 base and the J gene lost 5 bases, with 8 bases spanning the gap. The CDR3 is 13 amino acids. The CDR3 spells CASSPRTVYGYTF. DNA of the CDR3: TGTGCCAGCTCACCACGAACTGTATATGGCTACACCTTC.

This clone came up once. The chain is built from TRBV28 and TRBJ2-5; D is uncertain. This CDR3 has 13 amino acids. Germline loops: CDR1 MDHEN, CDR2 SYDVKM. V was pared by 2 bases and J by 1 base, with 5 bases between. The CDR3 sequence: CASSLQVQETQYF. CDR3 nucleotide sequence: TGTGCCAGCAGTTTACAGGTCCAAGAGACCCAGTACTTC.

The rearrangement joins TRBV4-3 to TRBJ2-7; 11 positions agree with TRBD2. From germline, CDR1 is LGHNA and CDR2 YSLEER. Trimming cost V 6 bases and J 1 base; bases outside gene matches: 20. This CDR3 has 20 residues. Here the CDR3 reads CASSEKPGHHLAGGSYEQYF. The CDR3 coding sequence is TGCGCCAGCAGTGAAAAACCGGGACACCACTTAGCGGGAGGGTCCTACGAGCAGTACTTC.